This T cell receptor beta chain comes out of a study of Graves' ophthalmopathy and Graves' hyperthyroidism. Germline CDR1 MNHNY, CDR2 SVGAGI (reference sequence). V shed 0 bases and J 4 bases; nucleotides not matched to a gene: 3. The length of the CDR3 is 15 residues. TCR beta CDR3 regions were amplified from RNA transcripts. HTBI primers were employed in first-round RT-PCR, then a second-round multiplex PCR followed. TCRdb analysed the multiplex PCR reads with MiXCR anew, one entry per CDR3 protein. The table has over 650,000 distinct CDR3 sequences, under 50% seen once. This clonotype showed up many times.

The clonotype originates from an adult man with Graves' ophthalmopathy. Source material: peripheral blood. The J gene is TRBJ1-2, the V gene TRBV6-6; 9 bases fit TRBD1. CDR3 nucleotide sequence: TGTGCCAGCAGTTACTCGACGGGACAGGGCTATGGCTACACCTTC. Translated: CASSYSTGQGYGYTF.